What follows are 12 T cell receptor beta chains derived from one specimen sequenced in a study of cytomegalovirus exposure and HLA in healthy donors. The PCR was carried out with 60 Vbeta primers and 13 Jbeta primers. Sequenced by immunoSEQ multiplex PCR; TCRdb stores in-frame clones only, minus some. The sample records approximately 160,000 clones, 78% being singletons. Input material: PBMCs. These receptors originate from a woman aged 45-60 years in good health and CMV-seropositive.

This sequence joins TRBV11-2 and TRBJ2-2, with TRBD1 matching over 11 bases. This CDR3 has 16 amino acids. Germline V gives CDR1 SGHAT, CDR2 FQNNGV. The trim removed 6 bases at V and 5 bases at J, leaving 8 bases unmatched. The CDR3 nucleotides are TGTGCCAGCAGGCGTCCCGGGACAGGGGGAACCGGGGAGCTGTTTTTT. Its protein product is CASRRPGTGGTGELFF.

The chain is built from TRBV18 and TRBJ2-5; 10 nucleotides agree with TRBD1. Germline lookup yields CDR1 KGHSH and CDR2 LQKENI. The V gene end was trimmed by 4 bases and the J gene end by 5 bases; junction bases not matched to a gene: 10. This CDR3 is 16 amino acids long. The CDR3 reads CASSLNPGQGLETQYF. For the CDR3, the DNA is TGTGCCAGCTCACTAAACCCGGGACAGGGGTTGGAGACCCAGTACTTC.

This chain links TRBV2 with TRBJ1-1; D might be TRBD1 (6 bases). Per the germline V gene, CDR1 is SNHLY and CDR2 is FYNNEI. The CDR3 is 16 amino acids. Deletions cut 4 bases from V and 0 bases from J, with 15 bases between. The CDR3 region is CASSGEPGVMNTEAFF. CDR3 sequence (DNA): TGTGCCAGCAGTGGAGAGCCAGGGGTCATGAACACTGAAGCTTTCTTT.

The genes are TRBV10-3 and TRBJ2-1, with a weak D call TRBD1 (5 bases). Between the trimmed V and J ends, which lost 8 bases and 6 bases, there was a span of 8 bases. In germline, CDR1 is ENHRY, CDR2 SYGVKD. The CDR3 has 11 residues. The CDR3 DNA sequence: TGTGCCATCCAGGGTGGCAATGAGCAGTTCTTC. It translates to CAIQGGNEQFF.

The V gene is TRBV7-2, the J gene TRBJ2-7; 7 bases are a match to TRBD1. Germline V gives CDR1 SGHTA, CDR2 FQGNSA. V dropped 5 bases and J dropped 3; count of bases not matched to a gene: 10. CDR3 length: 15 amino acids. Here the CDR3 reads CASSGRMGQSYEQYF. CDR3 DNA sequence: TGTGCCAGCAGCGGACGAATGGGACAGAGCTACGAGCAGTACTTC.

The J gene is TRBJ2-7, the V gene TRBV9; maybe TRBD1 (6 bases). The germline V gene has CDR1 SGDLS and CDR2 YYNGEE. Deletions cut 2 bases from V and 6 bases from J, with 18 bases between. CDR3 length: 15 residues. For the CDR3, the DNA is TGTGCCAGCAGCGTTTCCTCGAGGGGGTCGGGCGAGCAGTACTTC. Translated, it gives CASSVSSRGSGEQYF.

This clone was seen a few times. V usage is TRBV5-6 and J usage is TRBJ2-5, with D possibly being TRBD1 (6 bases). The germline gives CDR1 SGHDT, CDR2 YYEEEE. This CDR3 has 12 amino acids. Deletions cut 3 bases from V and 7 bases from J, with 10 bases between. This CDR3 is CASSWVGATQYF. DNA of the CDR3: TGTGCCAGCAGCTGGGTGGGGGCGACCCAGTACTTC.

This chain joins TRBV4-1 and TRBJ1-1; 8 bases fit TRBD1. V lost 1 base, J lost 7 bases, and 8 bases stayed unmatched. Germline V lookup: CDR1 MGHRA, CDR2 YSYEKL. The CDR3 has 15 amino acids. CDR3 residues: CASSQGQGAEHEAFF. The CDR3 bases are TGCGCCAGCAGCCAAGGCCAGGGGGCGGAACATGAAGCTTTCTTT.

The rearrangement uses TRBV29-1 and TRBJ2-7; 10 bases fit TRBD1. Germline CDR1 SQVTM, CDR2 ANQGSEA. V lost 7 bases and J lost 2; bases outside the gene matches: 5. CDR3 length: 13 residues. CDR3 nucleotides: TGCAGCGCTGGGACAGGGGAAACCTACGAGCAGTACTTC. This gives the protein CSAGTGETYEQYF.

V is TRBV5-4 and J is TRBJ2-1; tentatively, D is TRBD2 (7 bases). V was cut by 1 base and J by 4 bases, with 12 bases left in between. Per germline, CDR1 SGHNT and CDR2 YYREEE (reference sequence). This CDR3 contains 15 residues. This CDR3 is CASSLPGGLYNEQFF. The CDR3 DNA reads TGTGCCAGCAGCTTGCCCGGGGGGCTGTACAATGAGCAGTTCTTC.

The chain has TRBV5-8 and TRBJ1-6; 8 nucleotides line up with TRBD1. V lost 4 bases, J lost 7 bases, and 7 bases stayed unmatched. The CDR3 extends over 15 amino acids. Germline loops: CDR1 SGHTS, CDR2 YDEGEE. The CDR3 DNA reads TGTGCCAGCAGCCCGACCCGGACAGGGAATTCACCCCTCCACTTT. It codes for CASSPTRTGNSPLHF.

The count of this clone is one. This sample includes further DNA sequences coding for the same CDR3. V is TRBV30 and J is TRBJ2-7, with a weak D call TRBD1 (5 bases). With 3 bases removed from V and 4 bases from J, the gap between germline ends came to 10 bases. The CDR3 spans 12 residues. Germline assignment: CDR1 GTSNPN and CDR2 SVGIG (reference sequence). In DNA form, the CDR3 reads TGTGCCTGGAGCCCCCAGGGTTACGAGCAGTACTTC. Its protein product is CAWSPQGYEQYF.